Sequencing of this T cell receptor (beta chain) was carried out in a study of blood T cell repertoires in COVID-19. Study summary: Donors in the United States, Italy and Spain gave samples during acute or convalescent COVID-19. Sources were T cells, B-cell-depleted T cells, or PBMCs; the material itself was cDNA or gDNA.

The germline CDR1 and CDR2 sequences are SGDLS and YYNGEE. V was clipped by 4 bases and J by 0 bases; unmatched bases: 9. There are 18 residues in the CDR3. Original handling: Estimated nucleated cell counts came from reference gene primer amplification. Produced via immunoSEQ multiplex PCR; TCRdb's table is partial and in-frame only. For V, J and clone size, that table is used; D and trimming come from the DNA. The data show fewer than 450,000 clones, with around 91% seen just once and about 3.5% held by the top ten. The sequenced sample was peripheral blood. This TCR was recovered from a young woman who had recovered from COVID-19. The chain joins TRBV9 to TRBJ2-1; 11 bases agree with TRBD2. The CDR3: CASSLTGLAAGSYNEQFF. CDR3 in DNA: TGTGCCAGCAGCCTAACGGGACTAGCGGCCGGCTCCTACAATGAGCAGTTCTTC.